The clone carrying this T cell receptor (beta chain) was seen a handful of times. CDR1 SNHLY and CDR2 FYNNEI come from the germline V gene. The V end was cut by 6 bases, the J end by 0 bases, with 18 bases between. CDR3 length: 17 amino acids. All exposed participants met a person with COVID-19 within 2 weeks before entering the study. These data originate in a study of blood T cell repertoires in COVID-19. Overall study: From the United States, Italy and Spain came samples of acute and convalescent COVID-19. PBMCs, B-cell-depleted T cells, or T cells provided the cDNA or gDNA that made up the material.

Original processing notes: Reference gene primer amplification in the assay estimated nucleated cell counts. Measured with immunoSEQ multiplex PCR; TCRdb has only the in-frame clones, and not every one. D and trimming come from the DNA, and the V and J calls and clone size come from that table. The table includes more than 300,000 clones, 90% detected once. The chain links TRBV2 to TRBJ2-1; possible D gene TRBD1, 5 bases. The specimen sequenced was PBMCs or T cells enriched from blood (not recorded which). The receptor comes from a woman under 40 who had been exposed to COVID-19. The CDR3 region has the DNA TGTGCCAGCAGGGACCGCCCCAGGGAAAGCTCCTACAATGAGCAGTTCTTC. Residues: CASRDRPRESSYNEQFF.